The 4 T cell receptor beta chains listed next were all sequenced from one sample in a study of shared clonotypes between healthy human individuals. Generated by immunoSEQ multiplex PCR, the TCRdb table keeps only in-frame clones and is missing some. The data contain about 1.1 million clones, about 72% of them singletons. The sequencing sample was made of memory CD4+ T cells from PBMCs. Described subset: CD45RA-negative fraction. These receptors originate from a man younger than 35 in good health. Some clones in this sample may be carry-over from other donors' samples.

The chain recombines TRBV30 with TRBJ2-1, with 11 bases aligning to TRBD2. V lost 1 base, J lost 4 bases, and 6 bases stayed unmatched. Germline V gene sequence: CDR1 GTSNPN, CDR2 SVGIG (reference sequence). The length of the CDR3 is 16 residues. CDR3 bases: TGTGCCTGGAGTGGTATCACTAGCGGGAGATACAATGAGCAGTTCTTC. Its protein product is CAWSGITSGRYNEQFF.

The CDR3 nucleotides are TGTGCCAGCAGTACGGGACAGGGGGGAAACATTCAGTACTTC. Translating gives CASSTGQGGNIQYF. The gene calls are TRBV28 and TRBJ2-4, with 11 bases matching TRBD1. CDR1 and CDR2 (germline): MDHEN, SYDVKM. This CDR3 has 14 residues. V lost 5 bases and J lost 6; bases outside the gene matches: 3.

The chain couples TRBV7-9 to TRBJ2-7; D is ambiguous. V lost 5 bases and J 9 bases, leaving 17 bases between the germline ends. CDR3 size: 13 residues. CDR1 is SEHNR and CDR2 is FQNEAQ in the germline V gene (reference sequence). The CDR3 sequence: CASSQIQPSRQYF. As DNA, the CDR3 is TGTGCCAGCAGCCAGATTCAACCCTCTCGGCAGTACTTC.

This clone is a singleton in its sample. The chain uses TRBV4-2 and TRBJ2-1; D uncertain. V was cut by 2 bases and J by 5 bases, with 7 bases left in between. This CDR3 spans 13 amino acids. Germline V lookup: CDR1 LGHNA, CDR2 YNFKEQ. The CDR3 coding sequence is TGTGCCAGCAGCCAACGCCGGGACAATGAGCAGTTCTTC. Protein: CASSQRRDNEQFF.